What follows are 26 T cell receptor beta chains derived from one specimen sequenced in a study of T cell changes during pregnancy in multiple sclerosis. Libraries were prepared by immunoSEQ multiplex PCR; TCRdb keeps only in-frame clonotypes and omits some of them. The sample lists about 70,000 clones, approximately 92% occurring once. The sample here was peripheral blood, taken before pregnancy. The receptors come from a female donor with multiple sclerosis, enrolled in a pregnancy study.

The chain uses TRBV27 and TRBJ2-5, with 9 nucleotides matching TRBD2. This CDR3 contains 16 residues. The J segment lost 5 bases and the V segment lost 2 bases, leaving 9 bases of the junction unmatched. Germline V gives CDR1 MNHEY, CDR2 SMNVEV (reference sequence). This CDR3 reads CASSLMYSGSVETQYF. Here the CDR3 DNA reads TGTGCCAGCAGTTTAATGTATAGCGGGAGCGTGGAGACCCAGTACTTC.

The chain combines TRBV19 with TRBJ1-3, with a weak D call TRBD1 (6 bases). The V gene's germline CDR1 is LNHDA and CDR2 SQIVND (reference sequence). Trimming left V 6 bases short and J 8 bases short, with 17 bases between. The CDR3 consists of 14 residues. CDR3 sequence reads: CASSNRVRGDTIYF. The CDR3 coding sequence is TGTGCCAGTAGCAACAGGGTTAGAGGTGACACCATATATTTT.

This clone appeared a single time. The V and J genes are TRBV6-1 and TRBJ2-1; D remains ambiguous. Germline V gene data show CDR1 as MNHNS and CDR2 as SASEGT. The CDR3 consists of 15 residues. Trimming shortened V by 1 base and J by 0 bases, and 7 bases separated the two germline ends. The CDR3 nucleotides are TGTGCCAGCAGTGAAGAAAACAGCTCCTACAATGAGCAGTTCTTC. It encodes CASSEENSSYNEQFF.

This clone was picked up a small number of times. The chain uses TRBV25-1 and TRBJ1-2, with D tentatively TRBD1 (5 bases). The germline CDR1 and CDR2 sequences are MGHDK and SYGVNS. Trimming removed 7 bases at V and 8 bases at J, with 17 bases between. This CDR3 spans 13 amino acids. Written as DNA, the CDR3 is TGTGCCAGCAACCGCGGAGGGGTAGGGGGCTACACCTTC. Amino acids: CASNRGGVGGYTF.

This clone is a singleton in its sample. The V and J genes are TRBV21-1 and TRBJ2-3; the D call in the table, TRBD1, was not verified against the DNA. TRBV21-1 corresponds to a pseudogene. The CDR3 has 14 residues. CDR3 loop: CASSPRDKENTQYF. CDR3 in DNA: TGTGCCAGCAGCCCCCGGGACAAAGAAAATACGCAGTATTTT.

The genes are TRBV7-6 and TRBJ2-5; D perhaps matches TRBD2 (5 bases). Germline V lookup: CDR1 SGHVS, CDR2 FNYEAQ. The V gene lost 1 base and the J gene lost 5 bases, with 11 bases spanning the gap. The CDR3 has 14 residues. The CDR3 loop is CASSLELRGETQYF. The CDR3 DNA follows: TGTGCCAGCAGCTTAGAGCTTAGAGGGGAGACCCAGTACTTC.

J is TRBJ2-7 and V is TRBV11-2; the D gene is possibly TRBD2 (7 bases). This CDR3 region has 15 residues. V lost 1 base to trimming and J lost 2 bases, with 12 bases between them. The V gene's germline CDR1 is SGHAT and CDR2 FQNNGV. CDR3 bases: TGTGCCAGCAGCTTAGTTGCGGGGGCGACCTACGAGCAGTACTTC. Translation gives CASSLVAGATYEQYF.

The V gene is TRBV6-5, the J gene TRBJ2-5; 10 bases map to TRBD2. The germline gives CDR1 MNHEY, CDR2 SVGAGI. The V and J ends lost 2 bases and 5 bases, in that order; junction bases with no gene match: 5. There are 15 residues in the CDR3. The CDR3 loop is CASSYLAGAMETQYF. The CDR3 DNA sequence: TGTGCCAGCAGTTACCTAGCGGGAGCGATGGAGACCCAGTACTTC.

The CDR3 region has the DNA TGTGCCAGCAGCTTAGATGGCAGGAGGGGCTACACCTTC. Translation: CASSLDGRRGYTF. V and J are TRBV7-2 and TRBJ1-2; unclear D gene. The CDR3 has 13 residues. Germline V CDR1 and CDR2: SGHTA, FQGNSA. V was pared by 1 base and J by 8 bases, with 11 bases between. Filled out from reference TRBV7-2 and TRBJ1-2, the complete variable domain reads GAGVSQSPSNKVTEKGKDVELRCDPISGHTALYWYRQSLGQGLEFLIYFQGNSAPDKSGLPSDRFSAERTGGSVSTLTIQRTQQEDSAVYLCASSLDGRRGYTFGSGTRLTVV.

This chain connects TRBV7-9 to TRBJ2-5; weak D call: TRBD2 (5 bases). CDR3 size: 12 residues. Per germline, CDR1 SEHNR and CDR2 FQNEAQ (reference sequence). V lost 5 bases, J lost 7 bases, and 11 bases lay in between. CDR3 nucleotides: TGTGCCAGCAGCCCGGAGGAGGCGACCCAGTACTTC. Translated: CASSPEEATQYF.

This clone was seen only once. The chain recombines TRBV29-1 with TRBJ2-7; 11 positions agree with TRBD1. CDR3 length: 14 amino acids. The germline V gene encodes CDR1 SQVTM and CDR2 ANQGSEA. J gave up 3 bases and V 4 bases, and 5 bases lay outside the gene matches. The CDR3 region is CSVGGQGGNYEQYF. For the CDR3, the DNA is TGCAGCGTTGGGGGACAGGGGGGCAACTACGAGCAGTACTTC.

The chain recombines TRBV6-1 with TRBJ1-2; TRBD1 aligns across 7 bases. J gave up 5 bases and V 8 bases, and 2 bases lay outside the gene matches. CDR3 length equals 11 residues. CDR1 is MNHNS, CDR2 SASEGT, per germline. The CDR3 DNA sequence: TGTGCCAGCCGACAGGGTTATGGCTACACCTTC. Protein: CASRQGYGYTF.

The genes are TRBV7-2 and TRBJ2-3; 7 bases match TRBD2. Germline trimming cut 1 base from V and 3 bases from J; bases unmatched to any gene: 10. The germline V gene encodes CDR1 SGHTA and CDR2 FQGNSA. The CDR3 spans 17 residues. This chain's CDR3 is CASSLDQAGVGTDTQYF. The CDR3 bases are TGTGCCAGCAGCTTAGATCAGGCGGGAGTGGGAACAGATACGCAGTATTTT. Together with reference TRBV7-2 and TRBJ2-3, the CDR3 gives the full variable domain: GAGVSQSPSNKVTEKGKDVELRCDPISGHTALYWYRQSLGQGLEFLIYFQGNSAPDKSGLPSDRFSAERTGGSVSTLTIQRTQQEDSAVYLCASSLDQAGVGTDTQYFGPGTRLTVL.

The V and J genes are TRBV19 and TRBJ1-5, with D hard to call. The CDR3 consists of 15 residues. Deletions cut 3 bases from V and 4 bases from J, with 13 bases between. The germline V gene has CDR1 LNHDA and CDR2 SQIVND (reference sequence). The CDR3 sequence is CASSIGPVLNQPQHF. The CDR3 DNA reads TGTGCCAGTAGTATCGGTCCCGTACTTAATCAGCCCCAGCATTTT.

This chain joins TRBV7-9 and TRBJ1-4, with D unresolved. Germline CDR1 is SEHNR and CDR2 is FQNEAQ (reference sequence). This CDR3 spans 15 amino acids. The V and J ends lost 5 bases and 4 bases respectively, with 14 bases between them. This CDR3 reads CASSPGGPGNEKLFF. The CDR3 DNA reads TGTGCCAGCAGCCCCGGAGGGCCGGGTAATGAAAAACTGTTTTTT.

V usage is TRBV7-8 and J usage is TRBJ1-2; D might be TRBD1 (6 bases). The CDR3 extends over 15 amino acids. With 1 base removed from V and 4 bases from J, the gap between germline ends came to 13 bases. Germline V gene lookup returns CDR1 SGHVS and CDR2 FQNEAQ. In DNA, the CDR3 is TGTGCCAGCAGCTTAGAAGCAGGGGCGGCCTATGGCTACACCTTC. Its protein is CASSLEAGAAYGYTF.

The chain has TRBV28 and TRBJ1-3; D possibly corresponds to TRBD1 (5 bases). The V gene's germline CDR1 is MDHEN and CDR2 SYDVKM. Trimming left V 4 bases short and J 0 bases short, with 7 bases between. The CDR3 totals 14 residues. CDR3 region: CASSYRNSGNTIYF. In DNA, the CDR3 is TGTGCCAGCAGTTACAGGAACTCTGGAAACACCATATATTTT.

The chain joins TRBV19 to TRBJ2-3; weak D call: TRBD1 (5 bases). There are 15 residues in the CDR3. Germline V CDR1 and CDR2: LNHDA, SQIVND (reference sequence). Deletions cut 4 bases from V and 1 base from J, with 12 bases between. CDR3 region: CASSTKGRGTDTQYF. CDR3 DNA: TGTGCCAGTAGTACTAAGGGCAGGGGCACAGATACGCAGTATTTT.

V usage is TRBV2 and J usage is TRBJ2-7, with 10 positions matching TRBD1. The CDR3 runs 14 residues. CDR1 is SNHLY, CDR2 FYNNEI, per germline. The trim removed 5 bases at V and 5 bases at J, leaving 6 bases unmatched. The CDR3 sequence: CASSYRDRGHEQYF. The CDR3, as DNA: TGTGCCAGCAGTTACCGGGACAGGGGCCACGAGCAGTACTTC.

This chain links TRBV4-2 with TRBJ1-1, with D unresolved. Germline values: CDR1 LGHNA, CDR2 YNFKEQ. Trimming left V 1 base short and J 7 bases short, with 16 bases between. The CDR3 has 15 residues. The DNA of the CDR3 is TGTGCCAGCAGCCAAGCCCGGGCAGGAGGTGGTGAAGCTTTCTTT. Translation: CASSQARAGGGEAFF.

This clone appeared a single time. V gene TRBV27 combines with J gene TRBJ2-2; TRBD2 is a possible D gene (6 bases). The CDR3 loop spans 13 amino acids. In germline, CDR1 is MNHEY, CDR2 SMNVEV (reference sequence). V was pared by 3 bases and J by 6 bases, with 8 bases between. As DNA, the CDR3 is TGTGCCAGCAGTTTTGGAGGGGCCGGGGAGCTGTTTTTT. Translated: CASSFGGAGELFF.

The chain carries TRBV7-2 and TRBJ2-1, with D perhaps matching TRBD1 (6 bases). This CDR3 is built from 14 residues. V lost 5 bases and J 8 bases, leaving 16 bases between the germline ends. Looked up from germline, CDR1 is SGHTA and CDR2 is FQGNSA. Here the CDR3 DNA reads TGTGCCAGCAGCCAAGGGACAAGCGGCGATGAGCAGTTCTTC. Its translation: CASSQGTSGDEQFF.

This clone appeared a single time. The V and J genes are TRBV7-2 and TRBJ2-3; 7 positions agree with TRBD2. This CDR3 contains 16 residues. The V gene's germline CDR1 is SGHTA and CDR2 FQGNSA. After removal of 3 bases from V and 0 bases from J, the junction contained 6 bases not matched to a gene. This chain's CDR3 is CASSFRGRASTDTQYF. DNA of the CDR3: TGTGCCAGCAGCTTTAGAGGGAGGGCTAGCACAGATACGCAGTATTTT.

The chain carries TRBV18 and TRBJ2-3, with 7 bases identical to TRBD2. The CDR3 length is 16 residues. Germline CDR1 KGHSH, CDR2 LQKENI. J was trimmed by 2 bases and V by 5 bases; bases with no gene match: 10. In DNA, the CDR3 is TGTGCCAGCTCAGCCCTCCCTAGCGGATTCACAGATACGCAGTATTTT. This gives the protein CASSALPSGFTDTQYF.

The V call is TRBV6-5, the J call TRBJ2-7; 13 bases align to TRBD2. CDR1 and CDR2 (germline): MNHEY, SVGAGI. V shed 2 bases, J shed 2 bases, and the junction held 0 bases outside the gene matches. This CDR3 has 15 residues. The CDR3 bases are TGTGCCAGCAGTTACGGGACTAGCGGGACCTACGAGCAGTACTTC. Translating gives CASSYGTSGTYEQYF.

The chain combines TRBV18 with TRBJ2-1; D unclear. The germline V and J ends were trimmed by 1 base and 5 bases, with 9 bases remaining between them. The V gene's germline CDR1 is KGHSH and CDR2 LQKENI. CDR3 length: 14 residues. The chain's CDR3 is CASSPLNSDNEQFF. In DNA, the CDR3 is TGTGCCAGCTCACCACTTAACAGTGACAATGAGCAGTTCTTC.